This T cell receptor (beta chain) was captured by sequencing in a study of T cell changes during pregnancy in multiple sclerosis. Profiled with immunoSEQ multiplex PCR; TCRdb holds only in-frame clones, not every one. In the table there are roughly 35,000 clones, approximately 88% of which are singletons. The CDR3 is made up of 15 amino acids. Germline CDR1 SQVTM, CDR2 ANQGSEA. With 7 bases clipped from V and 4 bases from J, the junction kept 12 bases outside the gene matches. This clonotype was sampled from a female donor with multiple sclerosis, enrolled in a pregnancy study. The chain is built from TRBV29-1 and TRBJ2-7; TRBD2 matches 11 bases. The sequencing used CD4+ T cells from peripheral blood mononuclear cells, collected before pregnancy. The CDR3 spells CSASEIAGGGYEQYF. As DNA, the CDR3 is TGCAGCGCTTCAGAAATAGCGGGAGGGGGATACGAGCAGTACTTC.